The next 8 T cell receptor beta chains were all read from a single sample in a study of CD8 T cells in ankylosing spondylitis. The antigens for these receptors are not known. Study-level results: Ankylosing spondylitis blood appeared to carry a characteristic TCR beta motif of roughly eight highly homologous variants.

MiXCR was run by TCRdb on the 5' RACE reads, yielding one entry per CDR3 protein. The sample has more than 250,000 distinct CDR3 sequences, 8% seen once. Sequenced input: blood, either unsorted or a sorted T cell fraction (not recorded which). These receptor sequences come from a male donor with ankylosing spondylitis.

This clonotype was seen ten or more times. The rearrangement joins TRBV28 to TRBJ2-2; D gene unclear. The CDR3 loop spans 13 amino acids. Trimming removed 5 bases from V and 8 bases from J, with 12 bases in between. Germline values: CDR1 MDHEN, CDR2 SYDVKM. The CDR3 region has the DNA TGTGCCAGCAGTATCACGCGCCTTGGGGAGCTGTTTTTT. Its protein is CASSITRLGELFF.

This clonotype has a handful of counts. The V and J genes are TRBV19 and TRBJ2-5; unclear D gene. The CDR3 is 14 amino acids. Per germline, CDR1 LNHDA and CDR2 SQIVND (reference sequence). V was shortened by 4 bases and J by 0 bases, with 9 bases between the two germline ends. This chain's CDR3 is CASSNGQYQETQYF. CDR3 in DNA: TGTGCCAGTAGTAACGGGCAGTACCAAGAGACCCAGTACTTC.

This clonotype came up many times. The chain carries TRBV4-1 and TRBJ2-5; 7 bases line up with TRBD2. The CDR3 loop spans 16 amino acids. V lost 4 bases and J lost 5; bases outside the gene matches: 13. Germline values: CDR1 MGHRA, CDR2 YSYEKL. The CDR3: CASSRYKGGAGETQYF. DNA for the CDR3: TGCGCCAGCAGCCGATATAAAGGCGGAGCGGGGGAGACCCAGTACTTC.

The chain has TRBV5-5 and TRBJ2-1; no reliable D call. This CDR3 has 14 residues. The V gene's germline CDR1 is SGHKS and CDR2 YYEKEE (reference sequence). V dropped 4 bases and J dropped 8 bases, with 16 bases sitting between them. This CDR3 is CASSPFTMGDEQFF. In DNA, the CDR3 is TGTGCCAGCAGCCCCTTTACGATGGGCGATGAGCAGTTCTTC. Full variable domain (rest looked up from reference TRBV5-5 and TRBJ2-1): DAGVTQSPTHLIKTRGQQVTLRCSPISGHKSVSWYQQVLGQGPQFIFQYYEKEERGRGNFPDRFSARQFPNYSSELNVNALLLGDSALYLCASSPFTMGDEQFFGPGTRLTVL.

This rearrangement joins TRBV5-6 to TRBJ2-1, with a weak D call TRBD2 (6 bases). V was shortened by 1 base and J by 4 bases, with 15 bases between the two germline ends. CDR1 and CDR2 (germline): SGHDT, YYEEEE. The CDR3 has 16 residues. The CDR3 sequence: CASSLSALAQYNEQFF. The CDR3 DNA follows: TGTGCCAGCAGCTTGAGTGCTCTAGCGCAGTACAATGAGCAGTTCTTC.

This clonotype has more than one count but fewer than ten. This CDR3 is CSTPGQGAREQYF. The CDR3 DNA reads TGCAGCACCCCGGGACAGGGGGCGCGAGAGCAGTACTTC. The V gene is TRBV29-1, the J gene TRBJ2-7; 12 nucleotides match TRBD1. Germline values: CDR1 SQVTM, CDR2 ANQGSEA. CDR3 length: 13 residues. V gave up 8 bases and J gave up 7 bases; unmatched junction bases: 9.

This clonotype was observed at least ten times. The chain combines TRBV28 with TRBJ2-6; D might be TRBD2 (7 bases). V was trimmed by 6 bases and J by 0 bases, leaving 15 bases between them. The CDR3 length is 17 residues. Germline CDR1 and CDR2: MDHEN and SYDVKM. The CDR3 region has the DNA TGTGCCAGCAGGGGAGGGGGGATCCACTCTGGGGCCAACGTCCTGACTTTC. It translates to CASRGGGIHSGANVLTF. The entire variable domain, with the rest obtained from reference TRBV28 and TRBJ2-6, is as follows: DVKVTQSSRYLVKRTGEKVFLECVQDMDHENMFWYRQDPGLGLRLIYFSYDVKMKEKGDIPEGYSVSREKKERFSLILESASTNQTSMYLCASRGGGIHSGANVLTFGAGSRLTVL.

At least ten counts were recorded for this clonotype. The chain has TRBV20-1 and TRBJ1-1, with 9 bases lining up with TRBD1. The germline V gene has CDR1 DFQATT and CDR2 SNEGSKA (reference sequence). V lost 5 bases to trimming and J lost 4 bases; unmatched junction nucleotides: 20. The CDR3 spans 18 residues. CDR3 sequence: CSAVPGQGALLLVTEAFF. The CDR3 DNA sequence: TGCAGTGCTGTACCGGGACAGGGTGCCCTTTTGTTGGTCACTGAAGCTTTCTTT.